This section outlines one T cell receptor beta chain sequence together with its context. Its target is not known. The assay was carried out at the deep level. The method was immunoSEQ multiplex PCR; TCRdb's version includes in-frame clones alone and lacks a portion of them. This sample carries approximately 600,000 clones, 85% to 95% of them seen once, and the ten largest clones take approximately 0.11%. This entry is derived from a study of shared clonotypes between healthy human individuals. Whole-study findings and limits: The generation probabilities recorded for non-shared clonotypes fell below those of clonotypes shared by all four donors.

The CDR3 totals 13 residues. Looked up from germline, CDR1 is SNHLY and CDR2 is FYNNEI. The V gene lost 6 bases and the J gene lost 0 bases, with 8 bases spanning the gap. Naive CD8 populations comprised CD45RO-negative cells positively selected for CCR7, excluding terminally differentiated effector memory CD45RA+ cells. The TCR was taken from a woman aged 25 to 39 in good health. The rearrangement joins TRBV2 to TRBJ1-1; D ambiguous. Sequenced: naive CD8+ T cells sorted from blood. CDR3 sequence: CASRGRLNTEAFF. The CDR3, as DNA: TGTGCCAGCAGAGGACGGTTGAACACTGAAGCTTTCTTT.